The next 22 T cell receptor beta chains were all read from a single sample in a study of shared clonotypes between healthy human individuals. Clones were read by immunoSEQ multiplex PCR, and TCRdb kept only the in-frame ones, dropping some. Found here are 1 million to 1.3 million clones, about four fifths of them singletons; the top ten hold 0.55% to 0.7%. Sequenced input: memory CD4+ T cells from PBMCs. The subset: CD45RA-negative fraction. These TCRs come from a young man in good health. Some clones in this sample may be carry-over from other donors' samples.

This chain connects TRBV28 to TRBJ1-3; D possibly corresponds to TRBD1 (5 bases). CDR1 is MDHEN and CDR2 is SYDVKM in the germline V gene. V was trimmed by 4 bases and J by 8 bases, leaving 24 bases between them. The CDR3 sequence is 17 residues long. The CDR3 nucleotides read TGTGCCAGCAGTTCGCACCCGGGGACCGTGACTAGCCACACCATATATTTT. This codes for CASSSHPGTVTSHTIYF.

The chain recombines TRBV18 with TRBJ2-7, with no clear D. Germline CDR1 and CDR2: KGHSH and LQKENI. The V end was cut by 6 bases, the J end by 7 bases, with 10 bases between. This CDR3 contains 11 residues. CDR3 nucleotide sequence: TGTGCCAGCTCGGGAATGGGAGAGCAGTACTTC. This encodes CASSGMGEQYF.

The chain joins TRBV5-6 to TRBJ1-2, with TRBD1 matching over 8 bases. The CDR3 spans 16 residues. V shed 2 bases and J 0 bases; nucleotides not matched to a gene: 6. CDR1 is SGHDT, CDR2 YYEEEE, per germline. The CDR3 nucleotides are TGTGCCAGCAGCTTCCCCAGGGGGCACCCTAACTATGGCTACACCTTC. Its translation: CASSFPRGHPNYGYTF.

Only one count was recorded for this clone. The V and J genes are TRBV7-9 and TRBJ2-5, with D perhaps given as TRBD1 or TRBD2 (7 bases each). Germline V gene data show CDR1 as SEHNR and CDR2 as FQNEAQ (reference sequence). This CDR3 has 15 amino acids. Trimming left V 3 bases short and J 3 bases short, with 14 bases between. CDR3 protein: CASSFLRGGKETQYF. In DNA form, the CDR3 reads TGTGCCAGCAGCTTCCTCAGGGGGGGTAAAGAGACCCAGTACTTC.

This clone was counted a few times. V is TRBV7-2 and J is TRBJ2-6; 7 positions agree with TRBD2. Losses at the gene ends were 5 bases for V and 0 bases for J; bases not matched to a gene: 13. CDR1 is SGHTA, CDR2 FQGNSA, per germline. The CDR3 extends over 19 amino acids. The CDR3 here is CASSPPSGKRASGANVLTF. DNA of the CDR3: TGTGCCAGCAGCCCCCCTAGCGGCAAAAGGGCCTCTGGGGCCAACGTCCTGACTTTC. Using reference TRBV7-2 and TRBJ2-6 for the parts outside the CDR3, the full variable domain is GAGVSQSPSNKVTEKGKDVELRCDPISGHTALYWYRQSLGQGLEFLIYFQGNSAPDKSGLPSDRFSAERTGGSVSTLTIQRTQQEDSAVYLCASSPPSGKRASGANVLTFGAGSRLTVL.

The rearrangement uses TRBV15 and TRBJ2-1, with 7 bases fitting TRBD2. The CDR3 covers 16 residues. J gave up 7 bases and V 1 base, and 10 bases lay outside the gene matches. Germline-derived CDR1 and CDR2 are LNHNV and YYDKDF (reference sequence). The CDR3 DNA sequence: TGTGCCACCAGCAGAGCTCCCTCCGGGACTACGAATGAGCAGTTCTTC. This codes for CATSRAPSGTTNEQFF.

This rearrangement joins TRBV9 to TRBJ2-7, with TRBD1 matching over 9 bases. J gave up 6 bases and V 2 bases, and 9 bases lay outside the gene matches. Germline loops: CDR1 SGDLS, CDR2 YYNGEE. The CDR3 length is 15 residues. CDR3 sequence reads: CASSVTPDRGREQYF. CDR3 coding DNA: TGTGCCAGCAGCGTTACACCGGACAGGGGTCGCGAGCAGTACTTC.

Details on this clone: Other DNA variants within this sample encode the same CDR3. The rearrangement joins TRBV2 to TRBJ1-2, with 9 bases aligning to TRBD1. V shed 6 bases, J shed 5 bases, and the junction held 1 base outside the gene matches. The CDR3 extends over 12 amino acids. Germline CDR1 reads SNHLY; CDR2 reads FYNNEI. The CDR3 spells CASSDRGYGYTF. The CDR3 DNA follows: TGTGCCAGCAGCGACAGGGGGTATGGCTACACCTTC. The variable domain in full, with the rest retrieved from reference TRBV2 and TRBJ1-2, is EPEVTQTPSHQVTQMGQEVILRCVPISNHLYFYWYRQILGQKVEFLVSFYNNEISEKSEIFDDQFSVERPDGSNFTLKIRSTKLEDSAMYFCASSDRGYGYTFGSGTRLTVV.

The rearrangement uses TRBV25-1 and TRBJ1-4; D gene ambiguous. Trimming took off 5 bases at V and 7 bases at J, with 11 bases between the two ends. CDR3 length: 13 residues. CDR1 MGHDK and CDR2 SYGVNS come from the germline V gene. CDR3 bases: TGTGCCAGCAGTAGAGGACGGGGTGAAAAACTGTTTTTT. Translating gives CASSRGRGEKLFF. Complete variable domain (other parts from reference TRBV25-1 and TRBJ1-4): EADIYQTPRYLVIGTGKKITLECSQTMGHDKMYWYQQDPGMELHLIHYSYGVNSTEKGDLSSESTVSRIRTEHFPLTLESARPSHTSQYLCASSRGRGEKLFFGSGTQLSVL.

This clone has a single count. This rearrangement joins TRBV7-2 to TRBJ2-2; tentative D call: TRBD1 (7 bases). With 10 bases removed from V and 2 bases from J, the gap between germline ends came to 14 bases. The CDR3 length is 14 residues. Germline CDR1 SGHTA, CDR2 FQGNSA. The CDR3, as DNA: TGTGCCACCAAGGAGGGGGCTAACACCGGGGAGCTGTTTTTT. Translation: CATKEGANTGELFF.

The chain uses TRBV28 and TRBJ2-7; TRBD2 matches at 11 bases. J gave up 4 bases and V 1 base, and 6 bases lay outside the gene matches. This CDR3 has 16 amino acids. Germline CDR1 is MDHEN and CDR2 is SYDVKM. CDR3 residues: CASSLLGTSGVYEQYF. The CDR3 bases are TGTGCCAGCAGTTTATTGGGGACTAGCGGAGTTTACGAGCAGTACTTC.

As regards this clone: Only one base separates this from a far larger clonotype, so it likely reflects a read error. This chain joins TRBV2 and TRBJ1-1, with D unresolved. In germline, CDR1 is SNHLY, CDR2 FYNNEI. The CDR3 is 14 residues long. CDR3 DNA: TGTGCCAGCACGGCCATCGAGAGGAACACTGGAGCTTTCTTT. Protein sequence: CASTAIERNTGAFF.

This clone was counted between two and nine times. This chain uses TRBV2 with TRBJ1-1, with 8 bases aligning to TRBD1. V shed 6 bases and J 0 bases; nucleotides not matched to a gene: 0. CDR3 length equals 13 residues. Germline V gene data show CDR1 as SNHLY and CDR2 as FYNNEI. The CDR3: CASRDRVNTEAFF. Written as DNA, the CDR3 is TGTGCCAGCAGGGACAGGGTGAACACTGAAGCTTTCTTT. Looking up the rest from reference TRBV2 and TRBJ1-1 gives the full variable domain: EPEVTQTPSHQVTQMGQEVILRCVPISNHLYFYWYRQILGQKVEFLVSFYNNEISEKSEIFDDQFSVERPDGSNFTLKIRSTKLEDSAMYFCASRDRVNTEAFFGQGTRLTVV.

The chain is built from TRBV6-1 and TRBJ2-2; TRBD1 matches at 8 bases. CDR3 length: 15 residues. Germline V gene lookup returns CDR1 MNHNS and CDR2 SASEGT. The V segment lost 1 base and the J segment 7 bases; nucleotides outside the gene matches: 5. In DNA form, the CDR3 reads TGTGCCAGCAGTGAAGGGACAGGGTGGATCGGGGAGCTGTTTTTT. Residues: CASSEGTGWIGELFF.

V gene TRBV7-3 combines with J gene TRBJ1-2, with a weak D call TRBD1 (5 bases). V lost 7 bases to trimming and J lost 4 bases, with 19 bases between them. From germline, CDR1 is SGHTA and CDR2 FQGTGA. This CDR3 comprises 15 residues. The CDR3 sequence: CASTIRETGFYGYTF. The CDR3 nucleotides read TGTGCCAGCACCATCAGGGAGACGGGTTTCTATGGCTACACCTTC.

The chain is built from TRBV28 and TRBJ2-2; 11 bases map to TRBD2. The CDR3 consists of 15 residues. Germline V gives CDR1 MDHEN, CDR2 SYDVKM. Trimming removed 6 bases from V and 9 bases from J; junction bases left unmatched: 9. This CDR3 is CASRGTSGSIRELFF. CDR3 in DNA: TGTGCCAGCAGGGGCACTAGCGGGAGTATCCGGGAGCTGTTTTTT.

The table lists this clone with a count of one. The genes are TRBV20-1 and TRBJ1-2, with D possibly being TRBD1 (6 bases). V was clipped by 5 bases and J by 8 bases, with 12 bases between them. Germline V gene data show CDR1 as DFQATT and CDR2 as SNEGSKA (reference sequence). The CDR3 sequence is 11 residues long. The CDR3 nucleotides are TGCAGTGCTGTCAGGGGTAAAGGCTACACCTTC. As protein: CSAVRGKGYTF.

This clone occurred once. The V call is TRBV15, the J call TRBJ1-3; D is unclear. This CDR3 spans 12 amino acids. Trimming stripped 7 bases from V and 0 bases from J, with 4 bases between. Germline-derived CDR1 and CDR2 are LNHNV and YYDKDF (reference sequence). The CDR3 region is CATTNSGNTIYF. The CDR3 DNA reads TGTGCCACCACCAACTCTGGAAACACCATATATTTT.

The CDR3 sequence is CASSELARRGGTEAFF. In DNA, the CDR3 is TGTGCCAGCAGTGAATTGGCCCGTCGAGGAGGCACTGAAGCTTTCTTT. V gene TRBV6-1 combines with J gene TRBJ1-1; no clear D. The germline V and J ends were trimmed by 2 bases and 4 bases, with 17 bases remaining between them. The CDR3 is 16 residues long. CDR1 MNHNS and CDR2 SASEGT come from the germline V gene.

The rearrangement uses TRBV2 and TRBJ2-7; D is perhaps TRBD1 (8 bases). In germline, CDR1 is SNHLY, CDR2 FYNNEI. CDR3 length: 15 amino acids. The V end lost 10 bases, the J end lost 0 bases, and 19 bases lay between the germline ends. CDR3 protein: CATRGGGQASYEQYF. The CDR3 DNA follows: TGTGCCACCAGAGGGGGGGGACAGGCCTCCTACGAGCAGTACTTC.

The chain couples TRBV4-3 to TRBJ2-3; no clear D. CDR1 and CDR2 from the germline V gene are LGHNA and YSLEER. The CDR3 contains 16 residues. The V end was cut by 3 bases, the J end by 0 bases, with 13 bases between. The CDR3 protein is CASSQYIVFSTDTQYF. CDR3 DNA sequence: TGCGCCAGCAGCCAGTATATAGTTTTTAGCACAGATACGCAGTATTTT.

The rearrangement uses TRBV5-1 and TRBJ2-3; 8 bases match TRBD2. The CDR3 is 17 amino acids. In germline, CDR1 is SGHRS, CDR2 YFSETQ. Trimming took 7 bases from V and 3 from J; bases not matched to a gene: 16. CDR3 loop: CASSLGGTSGGTDTQYF. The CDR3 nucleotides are TGCGCCAGCTCCCTGGGCGGAACTAGCGGTGGTACAGATACGCAGTATTTT.